The 21 T cell receptor beta chains in this list originate from one sample, sequenced in a study of T-cell reconstitution after alpha-beta-depleted transplantation in children. The TCRbeta library was prepared with unique molecular identifiers. TCRdb re-analysed the PCR reads in MiXCR, keeping a single row per CDR3 protein. Of 500,000 to 600,000 distinct CDR3 sequences in the sample, around 18% were seen once. Sequenced here: PBMCs from the stem cell graft donor, sampled from the stem cell graft. These receptors were obtained from a human donor who donated a stem cell graft to a child with acute lymphoblastic leukemia.

A few counts support this clonotype. This chain joins TRBV12-3 or TRBV12-4 and TRBJ2-5; D is possibly TRBD1 (5 bases). The CDR3 sequence is 14 residues long. Trimming removed 6 bases from V and 4 bases from J, with 15 bases in between. The CDR3 here is CASSTMAGLETQYF. CDR3 bases: TGTGCCAGCAGCACCATGGCAGGGTTAGAGACCCAGTACTTC.

The CDR3 DNA reads as TGCGCCAGCAGCTTGGTTGCGGGACTAGCGAACACCGGGGAGCTGTTTTTT. Translation: CASSLVAGLANTGELFF. V is TRBV5-1 and J is TRBJ2-2, with 8 bases identical to TRBD2. Trimming removed 0 bases from V and 0 bases from J; junction bases left unmatched: 4. Germline CDR1 SGHRS, CDR2 YFSETQ. There are 17 residues in the CDR3.

This clonotype was detected ten times or more. The rearrangement joins TRBV6-5 to TRBJ1-4; D is perhaps TRBD1 (5 bases). The ends were cut back, 0 bases at V and 8 bases at J, with 13 bases in the middle. Looked up from germline, CDR1 is MNHEY and CDR2 is SVGAGI. The CDR3 length is 15 residues. The CDR3 region has the DNA TGTGCCAGCAGTTACTCGCCGGGGGTAGGAGAAAAACTGTTTTTT. It codes for CASSYSPGVGEKLFF.

A few counts support this clonotype. The CDR3 loop reads CASSLKLAGPTDTQYF. The DNA of the CDR3 is TGTGCCAGCAGCTTAAAACTAGCGGGACCCACAGATACGCAGTATTTT. The chain is built from TRBV5-6 and TRBJ2-3; 10 bases map to TRBD2. The CDR3 is 16 residues long. Germline-derived CDR1 and CDR2 are SGHDT and YYEEEE. Losses at the gene ends were 2 bases for V and 2 bases for J; bases not matched to a gene: 5.

This chain connects TRBV29-1 to TRBJ2-7, with D perhaps given as TRBD1 or TRBD2 (5 bases each). Per the germline V gene, CDR1 is SQVTM and CDR2 is ANQGSEA. The CDR3 consists of 12 residues. V lost 3 bases to trimming and J lost 3 bases, with 9 bases between them. CDR3 sequence (DNA): TGCAGCGTTGAGGCAGGGAGCTACGAGCAGTACTTC. Translation gives CSVEAGSYEQYF.

The chain has TRBV7-9 and TRBJ2-1, with D possibly matching TRBD2 (6 bases). CDR1 SEHNR and CDR2 FQNEAQ come from the germline V gene (reference sequence). The V end lost 5 bases, the J end lost 4 bases, and 15 bases lay between the germline ends. The CDR3 length is 15 residues. CDR3 loop: CASSNERGIYNEQFF. CDR3 nucleotides: TGTGCCAGCAGCAACGAACGGGGGATTTACAATGAGCAGTTCTTC.

This clonotype came up a few times. The gene calls are TRBV5-5 and TRBJ1-1; D is possibly TRBD1 (5 bases). CDR3 length: 14 amino acids. V gave up 0 bases and J gave up 3 bases, with 9 bases separating them. CDR1 is SGHKS, CDR2 YYEKEE, per germline (reference sequence). The CDR3 sequence: CASSLDRPYTEAFF. The CDR3 DNA reads as TGTGCCAGCAGCTTGGACAGGCCCTACACTGAAGCTTTCTTT.

CDR3 in amino acids: CASSSGTKDSYEQYF. CDR3 nucleotide sequence: TGTGCCAGCTCCTCCGGGACGAAGGACTCCTACGAGCAGTACTTC. This chain connects TRBV12-3 or TRBV12-4 to TRBJ2-7; D tentatively reads TRBD1 or TRBD2 (5 bases each). Trimming took 8 bases from V and 0 from J, leaving 17 bases between them. This CDR3 comprises 15 residues.

In this sample, this clonotype turned up a few times. The rearrangement uses TRBV7-3 and TRBJ2-1, with D possibly being TRBD2 (6 bases). Germline V gene lookup returns CDR1 SGHTA and CDR2 FQGTGA. The CDR3 runs to 16 residues. V was clipped by 5 bases and J by 6 bases, with 20 bases between them. The CDR3: CASSPGLRLAFNEQFF. The CDR3 DNA reads as TGTGCCAGCAGCCCGGGGTTACGGCTAGCGTTCAATGAGCAGTTCTTC.

The chain joins TRBV3-1 to TRBJ2-7; 8 bases map to TRBD1. V dropped 2 bases and J dropped 4; count of bases not matched to a gene: 7. There are 15 residues in the CDR3. CDR1 and CDR2 (germline): LGHDT, YNNKEL (reference sequence). CDR3 bases: TGTGCCAGCAGCCAAATGGCCCAGGGGGCTTACGAGCAGTACTTC. Translation: CASSQMAQGAYEQYF.

In this sample, this clonotype turned up a few times. This chain connects TRBV4-1 to TRBJ1-5; tentatively, D is TRBD1 (6 bases). This CDR3 spans 14 amino acids. V lost 10 bases to trimming and J lost 0 bases, with 13 bases between them. Germline CDR1 reads MGHRA; CDR2 reads YSYEKL. The CDR3 loop is CATSGVGSNQPQHF. The CDR3 nucleotides read TGCGCCACCTCAGGGGTGGGTAGCAATCAGCCCCAGCATTTT.

The V and J genes are TRBV14 and TRBJ1-2; 7 nucleotides line up with TRBD1. CDR3 length: 15 amino acids. Trimming took 4 bases from V and 4 from J; bases not matched to a gene: 9. The germline gives CDR1 SGHDN, CDR2 FVKESK. CDR3 amino acids: CASSRATGVSYGYTF. The CDR3 region has the DNA TGTGCCAGCAGCCGCGCCACAGGGGTTAGCTATGGCTACACCTTC.

This chain connects TRBV7-9 to TRBJ2-2; a possible D gene is TRBD1 (5 bases). CDR3 size: 15 residues. The V gene's germline CDR1 is SEHNR and CDR2 FQNEAQ (reference sequence). With 4 bases removed from V and 4 bases from J, the gap between germline ends came to 13 bases. The CDR3, as DNA: TGTGCCAGCAGCTCAGGGTCAGGAATCACCGGGGAGCTGTTTTTT. Translating gives CASSSGSGITGELFF.

The V gene is TRBV20-1, the J gene TRBJ2-1, with 8 bases fitting TRBD2. Looked up from germline, CDR1 is DFQATT and CDR2 is SNEGSKA (reference sequence). The CDR3 is 15 amino acids. Trimming cost V 5 bases and J 3 bases; bases outside gene matches: 9. CDR3 protein: CSAPGGVLNYNEQFF. DNA for the CDR3: TGCAGTGCTCCGGGAGGGGTCCTAAACTACAATGAGCAGTTCTTC.

This clonotype was recorded at least ten times. This sequence joins TRBV4-1 and TRBJ1-2; weak D call: TRBD1 (6 bases). Trimming took 2 bases from V and 4 from J, leaving 8 bases between them. Looked up from germline, CDR1 is MGHRA and CDR2 is YSYEKL. This CDR3 spans 13 amino acids. The CDR3 sequence: CASSQPDSYGYTF. The DNA of the CDR3 is TGCGCCAGCAGCCAACCGGACAGCTATGGCTACACCTTC.

This clonotype was seen a few times. The rearrangement uses TRBV5-1 and TRBJ2-5; D is uncertain. V was pared by 0 bases and J by 5 bases, with 17 bases between. CDR3 size: 16 residues. Germline lookup yields CDR1 SGHRS and CDR2 YFSETQ. The CDR3 reads CASSLALGTVGETQYF. DNA of the CDR3: TGCGCCAGCAGCTTGGCCTTAGGAACAGTGGGGGAGACCCAGTACTTC.

This clonotype occurred once. The gene calls are TRBV7-9 and TRBJ2-7; a possible D gene is TRBD2 (6 bases). This CDR3 comprises 15 residues. V was trimmed by 5 bases and J by 2 bases, leaving 16 bases between them. CDR1 is SEHNR, CDR2 FQNEAQ, per germline (reference sequence). CDR3 sequence: CASSRLDSGPYEQYF. The DNA for the CDR3 is TGTGCCAGCAGCCGATTAGATAGCGGTCCCTACGAGCAGTACTTC.

The chain is built from TRBV6-2 or TRBV6-3 and TRBJ2-3, with TRBD2 matching over 11 bases. Germline assignment: CDR1 MNHEY and CDR2 SVGEGT. CDR3 size: 15 residues. V trimming: 6 bases; J trimming: 0 bases; junction bases outside the gene matches: 2. In nucleotides, the CDR3 is TGTGCCAGCAGGGGACTAGCGGTTAGCACAGATACGCAGTATTTT. Amino acids: CASRGLAVSTDTQYF.

The genes are TRBV7-6 and TRBJ2-1, with 9 bases fitting TRBD1. The CDR3 length is 16 residues. V shed 2 bases and J 6 bases; nucleotides not matched to a gene: 8. Germline loops: CDR1 SGHVS, CDR2 FNYEAQ. CDR3 protein: CASSLQGQGLGNEQFF. The CDR3, as DNA: TGTGCCAGCAGCTTACAGGGACAGGGTCTAGGCAATGAGCAGTTCTTC.

The chain joins TRBV5-1 to TRBJ1-1; 9 nucleotides align to TRBD1. This CDR3 contains 14 residues. Trimming took 7 bases from V and 0 from J; bases not matched to a gene: 4. CDR1 is SGHRS, CDR2 YFSETQ, per germline. CDR3 DNA sequence: TGCGCCAGCTACGGACAGGGGATGAACACTGAAGCTTTCTTT. This encodes CASYGQGMNTEAFF.

In nucleotides, the CDR3 is TGTGCCAGCAGCATCACAGGGGGGAATTCACCCCTCCACTTT. This sequence encodes CASSITGGNSPLHF. The chain joins TRBV7-9 to TRBJ1-6; 8 bases match TRBD1. Trimming took 5 bases from V and 7 from J; bases not matched to a gene: 4. Germline V gene sequence: CDR1 SEHNR, CDR2 FQNEAQ (reference sequence). The CDR3 is 14 amino acids.